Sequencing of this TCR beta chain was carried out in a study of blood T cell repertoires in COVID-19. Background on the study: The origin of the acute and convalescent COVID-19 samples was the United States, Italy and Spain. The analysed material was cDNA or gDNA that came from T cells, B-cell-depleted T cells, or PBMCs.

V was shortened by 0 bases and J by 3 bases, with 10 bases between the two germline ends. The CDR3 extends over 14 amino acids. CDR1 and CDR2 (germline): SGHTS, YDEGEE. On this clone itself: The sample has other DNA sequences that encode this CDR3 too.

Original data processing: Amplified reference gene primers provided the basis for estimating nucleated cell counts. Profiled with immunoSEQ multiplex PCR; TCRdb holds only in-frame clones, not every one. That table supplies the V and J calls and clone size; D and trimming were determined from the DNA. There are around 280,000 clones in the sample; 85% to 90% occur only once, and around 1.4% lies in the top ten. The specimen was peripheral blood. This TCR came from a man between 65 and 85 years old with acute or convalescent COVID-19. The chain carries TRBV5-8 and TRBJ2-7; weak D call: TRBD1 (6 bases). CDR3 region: CASSLGQGLYEQYF. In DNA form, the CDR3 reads TGTGCCAGCAGCTTGGGTCAGGGGCTCTACGAGCAGTACTTC.